The T cell receptor (beta chain) described here comes from a study of cytomegalovirus exposure and HLA in healthy donors (dated by TCRdb to the late 2010s). At the level of the whole study: According to an earlier analysis of 550 to 700 of the donors, roughly 180 million T cells yielded 95 million to 140 million unique TCR beta sequences and approximately 280 Gb of sequence data. An early release covering 550 to 700 HLA-typed donors comprised approximately 290 gigabases of sequencing data and around 80 million unique TCR sequences. Of the approximately 400 genotyped donors, approximately 83% fell in the genetic ancestry cluster associated with self-reported Caucasian donors. The study aimed to test whether signatures of past pathogen exposure could be identified by cataloging public T cell receptors. The study used immunosequencing to profile the T cell repertoires of some 600 subjects and linked those repertoires to cytomegalovirus serostatus. Besides the first cohort of 500 to 700 subjects, a separate validation cohort made up of over a hundred different subjects was used. High-throughput TCR immunosequencing, statistical association of individual TCRs with disease status, and machine learning were combined to predict cytomegalovirus infection status. A later analysis re-analyzed previously published TCR beta repertoires from 550 to 700 donors and added high-resolution HLA genotyping to study TCR occurrence patterns. Rather than using new phenotypic data, the later analysis identified candidate immune exposures from TCR beta sequences and from how often those sequences occurred across donors. An earlier analysis of some 600 of the donors applied high-throughput TCR beta sequencing to assess whether each TCR beta V gene segment acted as functional or pseudogenic. Donor age, sex, ethnicity and CMV serostatus were compiled alongside the repertoire data. A later genetic analysis took genome-wide SNP genotypes for about three fifths of the 666 donors and used that subset as a discovery cohort. Every discovery cohort repertoire had been produced on one sequencing platform. HLA typing covered class I and class II loci at four-digit resolution. The number of donors typed differed by locus, with 629-630 for A, B, C, DRB1 and DQB1, roughly 550 for DQA1, approximately 570 for DPA1, and around 430 for DPB1. Because of strong linkage in the cohort, four to six DR-DQ haplotypes were treated as single units for association and clustering. Among 398 genotyped donors of the cohort, an average of around 250,000 unique TCR beta nucleotide sequences was sequenced per donor, of which about 18% were non-productive.

To prepare the library, the immunoSEQ multiplex PCR assay was applied. The multiplex PCR relied on a mix of 60 forward primers for TCR Vbeta segments and 13 reverse primers for TCR Jbeta segments. The CDR3 region of rearranged TCR beta genes was amplified from genomic DNA with a multiplex PCR assay. On the Illumina HiSeq System, the amplified TCR beta libraries were sequenced as 87-base-pair reads. The paper's processing steps were these. A later analysis tallied roughly 78 million unique TCR beta chains across the 640 or so repertoires, and around 12 million of those chains were shared by two or more donors. Raw reads were error-corrected and collapsed into unique sequences by a nearest-neighbor algorithm in which closely related sequences were merged to remove PCR and sequencing errors. V, D and J gene segments were assigned by aligning CDR3 sequences to IMGT reference sequences. For a sequence to be retained, at least a six-nucleotide match to both a V gene segment and a J gene segment was required. Rearrangements were called productive when the CDR3 lacked stop codons and stayed in frame with V and J; all others were non-productive. Following IMGT convention, CDR3 was defined as the stretch from the second conserved V-encoded cysteine to the conserved J-encoded phenylalanine. Sequences without an unambiguous match to a single V gene segment were excluded from the earlier analysis of about 600 of the donors. In an earlier analysis of around 600 of the donors, V segments were called functional above 56.7% productive rearrangements and were called segregating when the between-donor standard deviation exceeded 5%. A statistical classification framework was built for diagnosing cytomegalovirus status from the catalog of TCR beta chain sequences. In a later analysis, V and J genes were assigned by comparing TCR nucleotide sequences against IMGT/GENE-DB human TR gene sequences. Using the TCRdist pipeline, a later analysis assigned CDR3 sequences along with most-parsimonious VDJ recombination scenarios. In a later analysis, each TCR beta chain was defined by its CDR3 amino acid sequence together with its V-gene family, and reads without a unique V-gene family were excluded. A later analysis removed several hundred highly shared, low-generation-probability nucleotide sequences to deal with suspected cross-contamination and a sequencing artifact. A later analysis calculated a clonal expansion index for each public chain from normalized within-repertoire ranks of inferred template counts. Generation probabilities in a later analysis came from a VDJ recombination model fitted to out-of-frame rearrangements, and those results were checked against IGoR. In a later analysis, hypergeometric tests were used to score TCR-TCR, TCR-HLA and TCR-CMV co-occurrence, with a repertoire-size bias correction applied to TCR pairs. In a later analysis, false discovery rates were estimated by permuting HLA or CMV assignments 20 times. In a later analysis, co-occurring TCRs were grouped using DBSCAN, with TCRdist sequence similarity added in when clustering inside HLA-allele-positive subsets. Repertoires with fewer than 30,000 or more than 120,000 public chains, plus five repertoires with anomalous nucleotide sharing, were excluded from co-occurrence clustering. As stored in TCRdb, this immuneACCESS dataset retains in-frame rearrangements with V and J assigned. A fraction of the clones does not appear; measured against another copy, unresolved V genes explain less than half of the discrepancy, and the remainder lacks a known reason. For V, J and clone size, that table is used; D and trimming come from the DNA. A total of about 87,000 clones appear in this sample, 65% to 75% of them only once. In total, the top ten clones hold about 20% of the sample.

Based on the germline V gene (reference sequence), the CDR1 and CDR2 sequences are LNHDA and SQIVND. V drops 7 bases and J drops 4 bases, leaving 13 bases in between. Spanning cysteine to phenylalanine, the CDR3 consists of 14 amino acids. Just the 42-base CDR3 DNA is kept, in frame starting at base 1. Results and caveats for the whole study, not just this receptor: Cytomegalovirus status was reported to be diagnosed by the classifier with high specificity and sensitivity in both the original and validation cohorts. In vitro tests confirmed that a few of the cytomegalovirus-associated TCR beta chains recognize cytomegalovirus antigens. A later analysis found that TCR association rates varied across HLA loci, with DRB1 alleles showing the most associated TCRs and HLA-C alleles the fewest. In a later analysis, several top co-occurrence clusters were reported to appear linked to parvovirus B19, influenza, CMV and Epstein-Barr virus. Strong co-occurrence of HLA alleles, especially DR and DQ, made assigning TCR associations to individual alleles difficult. In an earlier analysis of 587 of the donors, most TCR beta V segments appeared in productive rearrangements about 87% or about 30% of the time, broadly matching IMGT annotations. Sequencing depth was assumed to be roughly uniform across donors in the presence/absence analyses, though that assumption may not hold. A further reported finding was that TCR beta sequences accurately predicted the HLA-A and HLA-B alleles for most subjects in the first cohort. The cohort was sequenced for TCR beta chains only, and without alpha or paired-chain data the features that could be detected were limited. A later genetic analysis associated a missense DCLRE1C variant with V-gene and J-gene trimming of TCR beta chains, and an independent cohort replicated the association. The study listed 164 TCR beta chains as associated with cytomegalovirus. In a later analysis, HLA-associated TCR beta chains showed more clonal expansion and lower generation probabilities than non-associated chains that were equally common. Linkage disequilibrium might explain the correlated functional status among segregating V segments, but an unknown experimental factor could not be excluded. A cluster of highly shared sequence variants was judged likely to be a technical artifact of the sequencing pipeline. A later analysis associated some 17,000 TCR beta sequences with specific HLA alleles at a false discovery rate of 0.05. Immune exposure information for the cohort was limited to CMV serostatus. A later genetic analysis reported fewer N-insertions in productive TCRs among donors in an Asian-associated ancestry cluster than the roughly 700-donor mean. Because HLA typing was missing for some donors at each locus, association tests included only the typed subset. About 17 rarely observed V segments, including chromosome 9 orphons, were excluded from the earlier analysis of approximately 500 of the donors because counts were too low. Some IMGT-functional V segments, including TRBV6-2 and TRBV6-3, could not be told apart with the 87-base-pair reads, so those segments were excluded. The authors suggested that the approach could potentially be generalized to other disease states and immunological phenotypes. While some public TCRs were present in many individuals, most TCR sequences turned up only very rarely across donors. Most CMV-associated TCR beta chains appeared to be HLA-restricted in a later analysis, and the HLA associations seemed to be driven largely by CMV exposure.

The cohort was made up of 500 to 800 healthy bone marrow donors. At the time of sampling, every cohort member was nominally healthy, though immune exposures that went unrecorded were likely present. The donor was CMV seropositive and was included in the group of around 300 seropositive cohort members. Each donor provided a peripheral blood sample, and peripheral blood mononuclear cells were used for TCR beta sequencing. The Qiagen DNeasy Blood Extraction Kit was used to extract genomic DNA from the blood cell samples. As for this clone: What this receptor recognizes is not known. The sample holds no much larger clone one base away, and base qualities are not on file.

The receptor's source is a man aged 25 to 45 in good health and CMV-seropositive. This chain joins TRBV19 to TRBJ2-2, with TRBD2 perhaps the D gene, on 5 matching bases. Input material: PBMCs. This receptor carries the CDR3 CASKDLASTGELFF. The DNA reads as follows: TGTGCCAGTAAAGACTTAGCGAGCACCGGGGAGCTGTTTTTT.